Listed here are 26 T cell receptor beta chains from one sample, sequenced in a study of cytomegalovirus exposure and HLA in healthy donors. 60 Vbeta and 13 Jbeta primers were used in PCR. Produced via immunoSEQ multiplex PCR; TCRdb's table is partial and in-frame only. The profile shows approximately 180,000 clones, 72% of them singletons. The sequenced sample was PBMCs. These receptors all come from a human donor in good health.

Concerning this clone: Relative to the germline gene, one junction end is altered; a read error may explain this. The rearrangement joins TRBV7-9 to TRBJ2-7, with D possibly TRBD2 on 6 matching bases. The CDR3 extends over 14 amino acids. Germline assignment: CDR1 SEHNR and CDR2 FQNEAQ (reference sequence). The chain's CDR3 is CSSLSGAGPYEQYF. In nucleotides, the CDR3 is TGTTCCAGCCTCTCGGGAGCAGGGCCCTACGAGCAGTACTTC. The variable domain in full, with the rest retrieved from reference TRBV7-9 and TRBJ2-7, is DTGVSQNPRHKITKRGQNVTFRCDPISEHNRLYWYRQTLGQGPEFLTYFQNEAQLEKSRLLSDRFSAERPKGSFSTLEIQRTEQGDSAMYLCSSLSGAGPYEQYFGPGTRLTVT.

The rearrangement joins TRBV4-3 to TRBJ2-2; the match to TRBD2 covers 9 bases. Germline lookup yields CDR1 LGHNA and CDR2 YSLEER. V lost 4 bases, J lost 3 bases, and 6 bases stayed unmatched. The CDR3 is made up of 16 amino acids. CDR3 bases: TGCGCCAGCAGCCGAGAAGCGGGGGGAGACACCGGGGAGCTGTTTTTT. Translated, it gives CASSREAGGDTGELFF.

The chain links TRBV9 to TRBJ1-4, with a tentative D call TRBD1 (6 bases). The CDR3 consists of 18 residues. Looked up from germline, CDR1 is SGDLS and CDR2 is YYNGEE. V lost 3 bases to trimming and J lost 0 bases, with 18 bases between them. As DNA, the CDR3 is TGTGCCAGCAGCGAGGGGGTACAGGGCTACGCAACTAATGAAAAACTGTTTTTT. It translates to CASSEGVQGYATNEKLFF. Using reference TRBV9 and TRBJ1-4 for the parts outside the CDR3, the full variable domain is DSGVTQTPKHLITATGQRVTLRCSPRSGDLSVYWYQQSLDQGLQFLIQYYNGEERAKGNILERFSAQQFPDLHSELNLSSLELGDSALYFCASSEGVQGYATNEKLFFGSGTQLSVL.

This clone came up a few times. The J gene is TRBJ2-3, the V gene TRBV9; perhaps TRBD2 as D (6 bases). Looked up from germline, CDR1 is SGDLS and CDR2 is YYNGEE. V shed 0 bases and J shed 2 bases, with 16 bases lying between them. The CDR3 extends over 17 amino acids. This CDR3 is CASSVEAGLMNTDTQYF. Here the CDR3 DNA reads TGTGCCAGCAGCGTAGAGGCGGGGCTGATGAACACAGATACGCAGTATTTT.

This clone came up a few times. V gene TRBV27 combines with J gene TRBJ2-5, with 7 bases aligning to TRBD1. Germline lookup yields CDR1 MNHEY and CDR2 SMNVEV (reference sequence). Unmatched junction bases numbered 8, after V lost 2 bases and J lost 5 bases. The CDR3 is 15 amino acids. CDR3 sequence (DNA): TGTGCCAGCAGTTTAGAGGGGGCGGCTGGCGAGACCCAGTACTTC. This sequence encodes CASSLEGAAGETQYF.

The chain carries TRBV6-4 and TRBJ2-7; a possible D gene is TRBD2 (6 bases). CDR1 and CDR2 from the germline V gene are MRHNA and SNTAGT. V was pared by 3 bases and J by 5 bases, with 14 bases between. This CDR3 comprises 14 residues. As DNA, the CDR3 is TGTGCCAGCAGTGATCAGGGAGGAAGCCACGAGCAGTACTTC. Residues: CASSDQGGSHEQYF.

This sequence joins TRBV4-2 and TRBJ1-3; 11 nucleotides align to TRBD1. V lost 1 base to trimming and J lost 3 bases; unmatched junction nucleotides: 5. Germline assignment: CDR1 LGHNA and CDR2 YNFKEQ. This CDR3 contains 17 residues. Here the CDR3 DNA reads TGTGCCAGCAGCCAAGGAGGACAGGGGGCGATTGGAAACACCATATATTTT. This translates into CASSQGGQGAIGNTIYF.

CDR3 sequence (DNA): TGTGCCACCAGCAGAGAAGGGCGGGGGGGAACTCACAATGAGCAGTTCTTC. Encoded protein: CATSREGRGGTHNEQFF. The chain couples TRBV15 to TRBJ2-1; 9 bases line up with TRBD2. The CDR3 extends over 17 amino acids. V lost 0 bases to trimming and J lost 5 bases; unmatched junction nucleotides: 8. From germline, CDR1 is LNHNV and CDR2 YYDKDF (reference sequence).

This chain links TRBV11-1 with TRBJ2-1, with 7 bases identical to TRBD1. Germline CDR1 is SGHAT and CDR2 is FQDESV (reference sequence). The V and J ends lost 5 bases and 5 bases, in that order; junction bases with no gene match: 9. The CDR3 extends over 15 amino acids. DNA for the CDR3: TGTGCCAGCAGCCGTTTACAGGGGCTAGACAATGAGCAGTTCTTC. Amino acid sequence: CASSRLQGLDNEQFF.

The chain joins TRBV19 to TRBJ1-5; 9 bases map to TRBD1. There are 14 residues in the CDR3. Trimming removed 6 bases from V and 4 bases from J; junction bases left unmatched: 4. Germline CDR1 and CDR2: LNHDA and SQIVND (reference sequence). This CDR3 reads CASSRDRENQPQHF. CDR3 nucleotide sequence: TGTGCCAGTAGCCGGGACAGGGAAAATCAGCCCCAGCATTTT.

This chain links TRBV4-3 with TRBJ2-3, with 7 bases that match TRBD2. V shed 4 bases, J shed 9 bases, and the junction held 10 bases outside the gene matches. The CDR3 totals 14 residues. Germline-derived CDR1 and CDR2 are LGHNA and YSLEER. In DNA, the CDR3 is TGCGCCAGCAGCCCCGGGGGGAGCGCTGACACGCAGTATTTT. It specifies CASSPGGSADTQYF.

V gene TRBV11-3 combines with J gene TRBJ2-1; D not certain. This CDR3 has 15 residues. The germline V gene has CDR1 SGHNT and CDR2 YENEEA. Trimming left V 2 bases short and J 5 bases short, with 13 bases between. The CDR3 DNA reads TGTGCCAGCAGCTTAAACAGTCTCCGCGACAATGAGCAGTTCTTC. Protein: CASSLNSLRDNEQFF.

This clone was recorded only once. This rearrangement joins TRBV19 to TRBJ1-5, with TRBD1 matching 8 bases. The CDR3 is 15 amino acids. Looked up from germline, CDR1 is LNHDA and CDR2 is SQIVND (reference sequence). With V trimmed by 4 bases and J by 5 bases, 7 bases remained unmatched. The CDR3 nucleotides read TGTGCCAGTAGTAGGGCAGGGGGCTTCTATCAGCCCCAGCATTTT. The encoded protein is CASSRAGGFYQPQHF.

This clone has just one count. The chain links TRBV10-3 to TRBJ2-5; TRBD1 might be the D (6 bases). Trimming took off 6 bases at V and 7 bases at J, with 18 bases between the two ends. Germline CDR1 reads ENHRY; CDR2 reads SYGVKD. The CDR3 is made up of 14 amino acids. The CDR3 DNA reads TGTGCCATCAGGCCCACAGGGACCGCGGGGACCCAGTACTTC. This translates into CAIRPTGTAGTQYF.

The genes are TRBV5-4 and TRBJ2-7, with 11 bases identical to TRBD2. Germline CDR1 reads SGHNT; CDR2 reads YYREEE (reference sequence). The V gene end was trimmed by 4 bases and the J gene end by 2 bases; junction bases not matched to a gene: 5. CDR3 length: 15 amino acids. This chain's CDR3 is CASSPGTSGTYEQYF. Here the CDR3 DNA reads TGTGCCAGCAGCCCCGGGACTAGCGGAACCTACGAGCAGTACTTC. Looking up the rest from reference TRBV5-4 and TRBJ2-7 gives the full variable domain: ETGVTQSPTHLIKTRGQQVTLRCSSQSGHNTVSWYQQALGQGPQFIFQYYREEENGRGNFPPRFSGLQFPNYSSELNVNALELDDSALYLCASSPGTSGTYEQYFGPGTRLTVT.

This clone was detected only a few times. V and J are TRBV6-5 and TRBJ1-6, with a tentative D call TRBD1 (5 bases). The V and J ends lost 4 bases and 5 bases respectively, with 12 bases between them. The CDR3 runs 15 residues. CDR1 and CDR2 from the germline V gene are MNHEY and SVGAGI. The CDR3 reads CASSSRQLNNSPLHF. Written as DNA, the CDR3 is TGTGCCAGCAGTTCTAGACAGCTGAATAATTCACCCCTCCACTTT.

The genes are TRBV30 and TRBJ1-1; D is unclear. This CDR3 has 15 residues. V lost 4 bases and J lost 0, with 15 bases in between. CDR1 GTSNPN and CDR2 SVGIG come from the germline V gene (reference sequence). The CDR3 DNA sequence: TGTGCCTGGACGAGGGAACAGTTCATGAACACTGAAGCTTTCTTT. Translation gives CAWTREQFMNTEAFF.

J is TRBJ2-3 and V is TRBV7-6, with 7 bases aligning to TRBD1. CDR3 length: 16 amino acids. Germline trimming cut 3 bases from V and 3 bases from J; bases unmatched to any gene: 9. Germline loops: CDR1 SGHVS, CDR2 FNYEAQ. The CDR3 coding sequence is TGTGCCAGCAGCTTGGTATATGGACAGGTTACAGATACGCAGTATTTT. It translates to CASSLVYGQVTDTQYF. Full variable domain (rest looked up from reference TRBV7-6 and TRBJ2-3): GAGVSQSPRYKVTKRGQDVALRCDPISGHVSLYWYRQALGQGPEFLTYFNYEAQQDKSGLPNDRFSAERPEGSISTLTIQRTEQRDSAMYRCASSLVYGQVTDTQYFGPGTRLTVL.

The rearrangement links TRBV7-2 to TRBJ1-6; tentative D call: TRBD1 (6 bases). Between the trimmed V and J ends, which lost 2 bases and 7 bases, there was a span of 12 bases. This CDR3 has 15 residues. The germline V gene has CDR1 SGHTA and CDR2 FQGNSA. The CDR3 bases are TGTGCCAGCAGCTTATGGGGGGGGCCGAATTCACCCCTCCACTTT. Its protein product is CASSLWGGPNSPLHF.

V usage is TRBV10-3 and J usage is TRBJ1-1, with D possibly TRBD1 on 6 matching bases. Deletions cut 8 bases from V and 3 bases from J, with 13 bases between. The CDR3 totals 13 residues. Germline V CDR1 and CDR2: ENHRY, SYGVKD. Written as DNA, the CDR3 is TGTGCCATCGCCCAACAGGGACACACTGAAGCTTTCTTT. It codes for CAIAQQGHTEAFF.

The chain has TRBV18 and TRBJ1-3; the match to TRBD1 covers 7 bases. The CDR3 covers 16 residues. V lost 3 bases, J lost 4 bases, and 9 bases stayed unmatched. Germline V gene sequence: CDR1 KGHSH, CDR2 LQKENI. CDR3 DNA: TGTGCCAGCTCACCGACCGCACAGGGGCCAGGAAACACCATATATTTT. Translating gives CASSPTAQGPGNTIYF.

This chain links TRBV6-1 with TRBJ2-2; possibly TRBD1 for D (6 bases). This CDR3 is 16 amino acids long. Germline V CDR1 and CDR2: MNHNS, SASEGT. Trimming pared 3 bases from V and 0 bases from J, leaving 11 bases between. As DNA, the CDR3 is TGTGCCAGCAGTGACAGGGGATACGCGAACACCGGGGAGCTGTTTTTT. Its protein is CASSDRGYANTGELFF.

This chain connects TRBV5-6 to TRBJ1-2; possibly TRBD1 for D (5 bases). The CDR3 spans 17 residues. CDR1 SGHDT and CDR2 YYEEEE come from the germline V gene. Trimming pared 1 base from V and 4 bases from J, leaving 20 bases between. CDR3: CASSLRVIQVFSYGYTF. The CDR3 nucleotides read TGTGCCAGCAGCTTGAGGGTAATACAGGTCTTTTCCTATGGCTACACCTTC.

This clone was found a few times. The rearrangement links TRBV19 to TRBJ2-1; D remains ambiguous. The V end lost 4 bases, the J end lost 7 bases, and 11 bases lay between the germline ends. The CDR3 runs 13 residues. Germline loops: CDR1 LNHDA, CDR2 SQIVND (reference sequence). As DNA, the CDR3 is TGTGCCAGTAGTAGTAGAAAATTTAATGAGCAGTTCTTC. It yields the protein CASSSRKFNEQFF. The full variable domain, in which reference TRBV19 and TRBJ2-1 provide the parts outside the CDR3, is DGGITQSPKYLFRKEGQNVTLSCEQNLNHDAMYWYRQDPGQGLRLIYYSQIVNDFQKGDIAEGYSVSREKKESFPLTVTSAQKNPTAFYLCASSSRKFNEQFFGPGTRLTVL.

This chain connects TRBV5-1 to TRBJ2-1, with 13 bases fitting TRBD2. The CDR3 length is 14 residues. CDR1 is SGHRS, CDR2 YFSETQ, per germline. Germline trimming cut 9 bases from V and 4 bases from J; bases unmatched to any gene: 4. CDR3 residues: CATSTSGGYNEQFF. The CDR3 DNA sequence: TGCGCCACTTCGACTAGCGGGGGGTACAATGAGCAGTTCTTC.

The chain joins TRBV19 to TRBJ1-5; D remains ambiguous. The CDR3 spans 12 residues. The V end was cut by 3 bases, the J end by 5 bases, with 5 bases between. The germline V gene has CDR1 LNHDA and CDR2 SQIVND (reference sequence). The chain's CDR3 is CASSITDQPQHF. The CDR3 bases are TGTGCCAGTAGTATCACGGATCAGCCCCAGCATTTT.